One and the same sample provided the 15 T cell receptor beta chains below, sequenced in a study of T-cell memory formation after mild COVID-19. TCRdb reprocessed the 5' RACE reads with MiXCR, giving one entry per CDR3 protein. The data show under 110,000 distinct CDR3 sequences, around 15% seen once. Material for sequencing was PBMCs or a T cell subset sorted from them (not recorded which). The receptors were sampled from an adult woman who had mild COVID-19 (a few samples of this study predate the infection). Cell type and time point are not known.

The V and J genes are TRBV12-3 or TRBV12-4 and TRBJ2-5; 7 bases map to TRBD1. This CDR3 has 13 residues. Trimming removed 5 bases from V and 5 bases from J; junction bases left unmatched: 5. DNA of the CDR3: TGTGCCAGCAGTACTGACAGGGTTGAGACCCAGTACTTC. Translated, it gives CASSTDRVETQYF.

V is TRBV30 and J is TRBJ1-2; a possible D gene is TRBD1 (5 bases). V was clipped by 1 base and J by 6 bases, with 18 bases between them. The germline CDR1 and CDR2 sequences are GTSNPN and SVGIG (reference sequence). CDR3 length: 15 residues. CDR3 region: CAWSGFDSSVHGYTF. The CDR3 nucleotides are TGTGCCTGGAGTGGCTTTGACAGCTCTGTACATGGCTACACCTTC.

This clonotype was seen more than once but under ten times. The genes are TRBV2 and TRBJ2-1; D call uncertain. The CDR3 runs 15 residues. Trimming left V 3 bases short and J 6 bases short, with 15 bases between. The germline CDR1 and CDR2 sequences are SNHLY and FYNNEI. For the CDR3, the DNA is TGTGCCAGCAGTGACCCCCGTTCGCGGTCCAATGAGCAGTTCTTC. It specifies CASSDPRSRSNEQFF. The entire variable domain, with the rest obtained from reference TRBV2 and TRBJ2-1, is as follows: EPEVTQTPSHQVTQMGQEVILRCVPISNHLYFYWYRQILGQKVEFLVSFYNNEISEKSEIFDDQFSVERPDGSNFTLKIRSTKLEDSAMYFCASSDPRSRSNEQFFGPGTRLTVL.

This clonotype has just a few counts. This sequence joins TRBV12-3 or TRBV12-4 and TRBJ2-2, with D unresolved. The length of the CDR3 is 13 residues. V was cut by 2 bases and J by 6 bases, with 7 bases left in between. The CDR3 region has the DNA TGTGCCAGCAGTTTAATACCCTCCGGGGAGCTGTTTTTT. The encoded protein is CASSLIPSGELFF.

The V call is TRBV7-6, the J call TRBJ2-2; no definite D call. Germline V lookup: CDR1 SGHVS, CDR2 FNYEAQ. V shed 5 bases and J shed 0 bases, with 4 bases lying between them. This CDR3 is 13 amino acids long. CDR3 loop: CASSGANTGELFF. The CDR3 DNA sequence: TGTGCCAGCAGCGGAGCGAACACCGGGGAGCTGTTTTTT.

The chain uses TRBV11-2 and TRBJ2-5; D unresolved. Germline V CDR1 and CDR2: SGHAT, FQNNGV. V lost 5 bases and J 4 bases, leaving 20 bases between the germline ends. CDR3 length: 16 residues. In nucleotides, the CDR3 is TGTGCCAGCAGCATCCTCACTCCCGGCGTCGGAGAGACCCAGTACTTC. It yields the protein CASSILTPGVGETQYF.

V gene TRBV6-5 combines with J gene TRBJ1-1, with a possible D match to TRBD1 (6 bases). Per the germline V gene, CDR1 is MNHEY and CDR2 is SVGAGI. The V gene lost 8 bases and the J gene lost 4 bases, with 17 bases spanning the gap. The CDR3 runs to 14 residues. The chain's CDR3 is CASSETQGGTEAFF. Here the CDR3 DNA reads TGTGCCAGCTCAGAGACACAGGGTGGCACTGAAGCTTTCTTT.

The count of this clonotype is one. This chain uses TRBV29-1 with TRBJ1-3; TRBD1 might be the D (5 bases). With 4 bases removed from V and 3 bases from J, the gap between germline ends came to 7 bases. Germline V gene lookup returns CDR1 SQVTM and CDR2 ANQGSEA. The CDR3 consists of 12 residues. Written as DNA, the CDR3 is TGCAGCGTTGGGGGGGATGGAAACACCATATATTTT. Its translation: CSVGGDGNTIYF.

The CDR3 region has the DNA TGTGCCAGCAGAGACAGGGGCAAAAACATTCAGTACTTC. Translated: CASRDRGKNIQYF. The chain carries TRBV12-3 or TRBV12-4 and TRBJ2-4, with 8 bases matching TRBD1. V shed 6 bases, J shed 3 bases, and the junction held 1 base outside the gene matches. This CDR3 region has 13 residues.

The J gene is TRBJ1-1, the V gene TRBV2; a possible D gene is TRBD1 (5 bases). Germline V gene data show CDR1 as SNHLY and CDR2 as FYNNEI. This CDR3 region has 13 residues. Trimming took off 10 bases at V and 7 bases at J, with 19 bases between the two ends. The DNA of the CDR3 is TGTGCCAAGGAGCGGAGGGGTCGGGATGAAGCTTTCTTT. Translating gives CAKERRGRDEAFF.

This chain joins TRBV11-2 and TRBJ2-7; the D gene is possibly TRBD2 (7 bases). CDR1 is SGHAT, CDR2 FQNNGV, per germline. V was pared by 1 base and J by 4 bases, with 11 bases between. This CDR3 region has 14 residues. The CDR3 DNA reads as TGTGCCAGCAGCTTAGGGGAGGGGGGATACGAGCAGTACTTC. Residues: CASSLGEGGYEQYF. Variable domain in full (rest from reference TRBV11-2 and TRBJ2-7): EAGVAQSPRYKIIEKRQSVAFWCNPISGHATLYWYQQILGQGPKLLIQFQNNGVVDDSQLPKDRFSAERLKGVDSTLKIQPAKLEDSAVYLCASSLGEGGYEQYFGPGTRLTVT.

The J gene is TRBJ2-7, the V gene TRBV27; TRBD1 agrees at 9 bases. CDR1 is MNHEY and CDR2 is SMNVEV in the germline V gene (reference sequence). J was trimmed by 1 base and V by 10 bases; bases with no gene match: 8. CDR3 length: 14 amino acids. CDR3 bases: TGTGCCACAGAACCGACAGGGGGGTCCTACGAGCAGTACTTC. This codes for CATEPTGGSYEQYF.

The chain has TRBV5-1 and TRBJ1-1; 8 nucleotides line up with TRBD1. Germline V gene data show CDR1 as SGHRS and CDR2 as YFSETQ. The trim removed 5 bases at V and 0 bases at J, leaving 6 bases unmatched. The CDR3 sequence is 15 residues long. The CDR3 nucleotides read TGCGCCAGCAGGCTGAGACAGGGGTTGAACACTGAAGCTTTCTTT. It yields the protein CASRLRQGLNTEAFF.

This clonotype was counted a few times. The chain links TRBV6-5 to TRBJ2-7; D perhaps matches TRBD2 (6 bases). The V end lost 2 bases, the J end lost 2 bases, and 16 bases lay between the germline ends. CDR3 length: 16 amino acids. The germline gives CDR1 MNHEY, CDR2 SVGAGI. CDR3 amino acids: CASSYMSLRGTYEQYF. The CDR3 DNA sequence: TGTGCCAGCAGTTACATGAGCCTTCGGGGGACCTACGAGCAGTACTTC.

This clonotype was counted many times. The rearrangement uses TRBV20-1 and TRBJ2-1; 8 nucleotides match TRBD2. Germline V gene data show CDR1 as DFQATT and CDR2 as SNEGSKA (reference sequence). V dropped 0 bases and J dropped 3; count of bases not matched to a gene: 10. This CDR3 has 17 amino acids. The CDR3 here is CSARDRASGLVYNEQFF. The CDR3 DNA reads TGCAGTGCTAGAGATCGGGCTAGCGGGTTAGTCTACAATGAGCAGTTCTTC.